The 20 T cell receptor beta chains below all came from one sample that was sequenced in a study of blood T cell repertoires in COVID-19. Method: immunoSEQ multiplex PCR; TCRdb's copy keeps in-frame clones and lacks some. The data show more than 350,000 clones, about 88% seen once. Sequenced: PBMCs or T cells enriched from blood (not recorded which). These receptors were taken from a woman aged 18-30 years who had been exposed to COVID-19.

The genes are TRBV19 and TRBJ1-1; 8 nucleotides agree with TRBD1. Germline CDR1 is LNHDA and CDR2 is SQIVND (reference sequence). Trimming removed 5 bases from V and 1 base from J; junction bases left unmatched: 3. CDR3 length: 14 amino acids. CDR3 nucleotide sequence: TGTGCCAGTAGTGAAGACAGGGGGAACACTGAAGCTTTCTTT. Its translation: CASSEDRGNTEAFF.

The chain links TRBV3-1 (or the pseudogene TRBV3-2) to TRBJ2-2, with D maybe TRBD2 (6 bases). CDR3 length: 17 amino acids. From germline, CDR1 is LGHDT and CDR2 YNNKEL (reference sequence). Trimming cost V 4 bases and J 7 bases, with 22 bases left between them. The CDR3 sequence is CASSRGRLGGSDGELFF. The DNA for the CDR3 is TGTGCCAGCAGCCGAGGTCGACTAGGAGGTTCTGACGGGGAGCTGTTTTTT.

The genes are TRBV29-1 and TRBJ2-7; TRBD1 matches at 9 bases. The CDR3 spans 13 residues. J lost 3 bases, V lost 4 bases, and 4 bases had no gene match. Per germline, CDR1 SQVTM and CDR2 ANQGSEA. The CDR3 protein is CSVVRDRDYEQYF. DNA of the CDR3: TGCAGCGTTGTCCGGGACAGGGACTACGAGCAGTACTTC.

The chain recombines TRBV10-3 with TRBJ2-7; 11 bases map to TRBD1. Germline values: CDR1 ENHRY, CDR2 SYGVKD. V shed 0 bases and J 6 bases; nucleotides not matched to a gene: 4. CDR3 length equals 15 residues. The CDR3 DNA follows: TGTGCCATCAGTGAGTCCGGGACAGGGGGTTCCGAGCAGTACTTC. It translates to CAISESGTGGSEQYF.

Note on this clone: Mismatch with germline at one junction end may stem from a read error. The genes are TRBV28 and TRBJ2-7; 13 positions match TRBD2. CDR1 is MDHEN, CDR2 SYDVKM, per germline. The CDR3 is 11 amino acids. Here the CDR3 DNA reads TGTGCCAGCAGGGGGACTAGCGGGGCACAATGG. Translation: CASRGTSGAQW.

V usage is TRBV19 and J usage is TRBJ1-1, with D possibly matching TRBD1 (5 bases). Germline CDR1 is LNHDA and CDR2 is SQIVND (reference sequence). The CDR3 covers 12 residues. Deletions cut 4 bases from V and 9 bases from J, with 12 bases between. The CDR3 sequence is CASSTTWTKAFF. The DNA for the CDR3 is TGTGCCAGTAGTACTACATGGACAAAAGCTTTCTTT.

V gene TRBV6-5 combines with J gene TRBJ2-1, with 9 bases identical to TRBD2. CDR1 is MNHEY, CDR2 SVGAGI, per germline. The CDR3 contains 15 residues. Trimming removed 6 bases from V and 5 bases from J; junction bases left unmatched: 8. The CDR3 protein is CASSLSSGANNEQFF. In DNA form, the CDR3 reads TGTGCCAGCAGCCTCTCTAGCGGGGCTAACAATGAGCAGTTCTTC.

The V call is TRBV5-1, the J call TRBJ2-1; weak D call: TRBD2 (5 bases). This CDR3 is built from 16 residues. V was pared by 7 bases and J by 7 bases, with 24 bases between. Germline CDR1 SGHRS, CDR2 YFSETQ. Here the CDR3 DNA reads TGCGCCAGCCTAAAACATTGGGGTATGGAGCGGAATGAGCAGTTCTTC. This gives the protein CASLKHWGMERNEQFF.

V and J are TRBV19 and TRBJ2-1, with 12 nucleotides matching TRBD2. The CDR3 extends over 16 amino acids. The germline V gene has CDR1 LNHDA and CDR2 SQIVND (reference sequence). Germline trimming cut 5 bases from V and 4 bases from J; bases unmatched to any gene: 6. The CDR3 here is CASSLTSGGPYNEQFF. For the CDR3, the DNA is TGTGCCAGTAGTTTGACTAGCGGGGGACCATACAATGAGCAGTTCTTC.

The V and J genes are TRBV27 and TRBJ2-3; D may be TRBD1 (5 bases). V gave up 6 bases and J gave up 0 bases, with 16 bases separating them. The CDR3 loop spans 16 amino acids. CDR1 and CDR2 (germline): MNHEY, SMNVEV (reference sequence). The CDR3 sequence: CASSTLRQTSTDTQYF. DNA of the CDR3: TGTGCCAGCAGCACTTTGCGACAGACTAGCACAGATACGCAGTATTTT.

The chain is built from TRBV28 and TRBJ1-2, with a weak D call TRBD1 (5 bases). The CDR3 is 13 amino acids. Germline values: CDR1 MDHEN, CDR2 SYDVKM. With 7 bases removed from V and 3 bases from J, the gap between germline ends came to 12 bases. This CDR3 is CASTLAGHYGYTF. CDR3 in DNA: TGTGCCAGCACCCTTGCGGGGCACTATGGCTACACCTTC.

V gene TRBV28 combines with J gene TRBJ2-5; D not certain. The V gene's germline CDR1 is MDHEN and CDR2 SYDVKM. This CDR3 comprises 15 residues. V gave up 2 bases and J gave up 2 bases, with 12 bases separating them. CDR3 DNA: TGTGCCAGCAGTTTAAGTTGGGCACCACAAGAGACCCAGTACTTC. Amino acids: CASSLSWAPQETQYF.

The chain recombines TRBV4-3 with TRBJ2-2; 8 nucleotides match TRBD2. Trimming took 0 bases from V and 1 from J; bases not matched to a gene: 4. CDR1 is LGHNA, CDR2 YSLEER, per germline. This CDR3 is built from 17 residues. The CDR3 sequence is CASSQDWLAGNTGELFF. Here the CDR3 DNA reads TGCGCCAGCAGCCAAGACTGGCTAGCGGGGAACACCGGGGAGCTGTTTTTT.

The chain links TRBV5-1 to TRBJ1-5; D is perhaps TRBD1 (5 bases). Germline assignment: CDR1 SGHRS and CDR2 YFSETQ. V was trimmed by 1 base and J by 2 bases, leaving 10 bases between them. The CDR3 has 15 residues. CDR3 DNA: TGCGCCAGCAGCTTGCAGGGTATTGGCAATCAGCCCCAGCATTTT. It yields the protein CASSLQGIGNQPQHF. Full variable domain (outside the CDR3, taken from reference TRBV5-1 and TRBJ1-5): KAGVTQTPRYLIKTRGQQVTLSCSPISGHRSVSWYQQTPGQGLQFLFEYFSETQRNKGNFPGRFSGRQFSNSRSEMNVSTLELGDSALYLCASSLQGIGNQPQHFGDGTRLSIL.

The chain uses TRBV7-3 and TRBJ2-1; D gene unclear. The CDR3 has 12 residues. From germline, CDR1 is SGHTA and CDR2 FQGTGA. The V gene lost 3 bases and the J gene lost 9 bases, with 9 bases spanning the gap. CDR3 in DNA: TGTGCCAGCAGCTTGAGAAGAGGTGAGCAGTTCTTC. Amino acid sequence: CASSLRRGEQFF. Variable domain in full (rest from reference TRBV7-3 and TRBJ2-1): GAGVSQTPSNKVTEKGKYVELRCDPISGHTALYWYRQSLGQGPEFLIYFQGTGAADDSGLPNDRFFAVRPEGSVSTLKIQRTERGDSAVYLCASSLRRGEQFFGPGTRLTVL.

V and J are TRBV11-2 and TRBJ1-2, with TRBD1 matching 7 bases. The germline gives CDR1 SGHAT, CDR2 FQNNGV. The CDR3 is made up of 13 amino acids. V lost 6 bases to trimming and J lost 2 bases; unmatched junction nucleotides: 3. For the CDR3, the DNA is TGTGCCAGCAGTCAGACAGGGAACTATGGCTACACCTTC. Its protein is CASSQTGNYGYTF.

CDR3 DNA: TGTGCCAGCATACAGGGGGCGGGTGGAGCTTTCTTT. Its translation is CASIQGAGGAFF. The chain couples TRBV2 to TRBJ1-1, with TRBD1 matching 9 bases. Germline CDR1 reads SNHLY; CDR2 reads FYNNEI. The V segment lost 7 bases and the J segment 10 bases; nucleotides outside the gene matches: 7. The CDR3 is made up of 12 amino acids.

This chain connects TRBV2 to TRBJ1-5; 8 positions match TRBD1. With V trimmed by 5 bases and J by 2 bases, 8 bases remained unmatched. Germline CDR1 and CDR2: SNHLY and FYNNEI. The CDR3 extends over 16 amino acids. The CDR3 bases are TGTGCCAGCAGTTCAGTTGGACAGGGCCGCAATCAGCCCCAGCATTTT. As protein: CASSSVGQGRNQPQHF.

The chain links TRBV5-1 to TRBJ2-1; 10 nucleotides agree with TRBD2. Germline V CDR1 and CDR2: SGHRS, YFSETQ. The CDR3 runs 17 residues. J was trimmed by 5 bases and V by 4 bases; bases with no gene match: 12. The CDR3, as DNA: TGCGCCAGCAGCCCGGCTGCTAGCGGGAGTGTAAACAATGAGCAGTTCTTC. This gives the protein CASSPAASGSVNNEQFF.

The chain recombines TRBV19 with TRBJ1-4, with unresolved D. The V end lost 8 bases, the J end lost 0 bases, and 7 bases lay between the germline ends. The CDR3 consists of 13 residues. Germline V gene sequence: CDR1 LNHDA, CDR2 SQIVND (reference sequence). CDR3 sequence reads: CASQFATNEKLFF. CDR3 DNA: TGTGCCAGTCAGTTTGCAACTAATGAAAAACTGTTTTTT.